A single sample is the source of the 32 T cell receptor beta chains below, sequenced in a study of blood T cells in healthy people across ages. Next came a second PCR, run for about 7 to 12 cycles, which used a sample-barcoded 5' primer along with a J-beta primer mix. In TCRdb, the 5' RACE reads were re-called with MiXCR into one record per CDR3 protein. The sample lists 600,000 to 800,000 distinct CDR3 sequences, around 21% occurring once. The sample consisted of blood. The receptors here all came from a man between 65 and 79 years old in good health.

The rearrangement joins TRBV4-1 to TRBJ2-7; 7 bases fit TRBD2. Germline values: CDR1 MGHRA, CDR2 YSYEKL. V dropped 4 bases and J dropped 7; count of bases not matched to a gene: 13. This CDR3 is built from 15 residues. The CDR3 DNA sequence: TGCGCCAGCAGCCGAGGGACTATCCAACGCGAAGAGCAGTACTTC. Translation: CASSRGTIQREEQYF.

This clonotype has more than one count but fewer than ten. The chain carries TRBV28 and TRBJ2-4, with TRBD1 matching over 7 bases. Trimming at V came to 5 bases and at J to 0 bases, leaving 7 bases not matched to a gene. Germline V gene data show CDR1 as MDHEN and CDR2 as SYDVKM. This CDR3 spans 16 amino acids. The CDR3 is CASSGQGVLAKNIQYF. The CDR3 DNA follows: TGTGCCAGCAGTGGCCAGGGGGTCCTAGCCAAAAACATTCAGTACTTC.

This sequence joins TRBV6-1 and TRBJ2-2; D is perhaps TRBD1 or TRBD2 (6 bases each). Germline lookup yields CDR1 MNHNS and CDR2 SASEGT. Trimming removed 2 bases at V and 3 bases at J, with 10 bases between. CDR3 length equals 15 residues. The chain's CDR3 is CASSESGADTGELFF. The CDR3 coding sequence is TGTGCCAGCAGTGAATCGGGGGCGGACACCGGGGAGCTGTTTTTT.

The chain links TRBV25-1 to TRBJ2-1; 8 bases fit TRBD2. This CDR3 has 13 residues. Germline CDR1 and CDR2: MGHDK and SYGVNS. The V segment lost 6 bases and the J segment 9 bases; nucleotides outside the gene matches: 7. This CDR3 reads CASREGLAGEQFF. The CDR3 DNA is TGTGCCAGCAGGGAAGGACTAGCCGGTGAGCAGTTCTTC.

This chain joins TRBV6-1 and TRBJ2-5, with D hard to call. CDR1 MNHNS and CDR2 SASEGT come from the germline V gene. The V end lost 7 bases, the J end lost 2 bases, and 17 bases lay between the germline ends. The CDR3 is made up of 15 amino acids. The CDR3 nucleotides read TGTGCCAGCACCTTGGACCAACTCCAACAAGAGACCCAGTACTTC. It specifies CASTLDQLQQETQYF.

The chain employs TRBV20-1 and TRBJ1-4; TRBD1 might be the D (5 bases). Trimming took off 4 bases at V and 8 bases at J, with 14 bases between the two ends. Looked up from germline, CDR1 is DFQATT and CDR2 is SNEGSKA (reference sequence). This CDR3 spans 13 amino acids. The CDR3 DNA reads as TGCAGTGCTAAAGACAGATTGGAAGAAAAACTGTTTTTT. Translation gives CSAKDRLEEKLFF.

The chain uses TRBV6-5 and TRBJ1-4, with a tentative D call TRBD1 (5 bases). Trimming removed 0 bases at V and 3 bases at J, with 8 bases between. Looked up from germline, CDR1 is MNHEY and CDR2 is SVGAGI. This CDR3 comprises 15 residues. The CDR3 loop reads CASSYSGRPNEKLFF. The CDR3 region has the DNA TGTGCCAGCAGTTACTCGGGGCGGCCTAATGAAAAACTGTTTTTT.

CDR3 region: CSAWDREVTNEKLFF. The CDR3 DNA is TGCAGTGCTTGGGACAGGGAGGTTACTAATGAAAAACTGTTTTTT. The genes are TRBV20-1 and TRBJ1-4; 9 bases agree with TRBD1. The CDR3 runs 15 residues. J gave up 2 bases and V 5 bases, and 6 bases lay outside the gene matches. Germline V gene sequence: CDR1 DFQATT, CDR2 SNEGSKA (reference sequence).

The rearrangement links TRBV30 to TRBJ2-1; possible D gene TRBD2, 6 bases. The CDR3 extends over 15 amino acids. Germline V CDR1 and CDR2: GTSNPN, SVGIG (reference sequence). Trimming shortened V by 5 bases and J by 2 bases, and 16 bases separated the two germline ends. The CDR3 DNA reads TGTGCCTGGCTTAGTACGGAGGGCCCCTACAATGAGCAGTTCTTC. Translating gives CAWLSTEGPYNEQFF.

The rearrangement joins TRBV9 to TRBJ2-5; D may be TRBD2 (6 bases). V lost 6 bases to trimming and J lost 4 bases, with 19 bases between them. CDR1 SGDLS and CDR2 YYNGEE come from the germline V gene. The CDR3 totals 15 residues. The CDR3: CASNLYGSPRETQYF. Written as DNA, the CDR3 is TGTGCCAGCAACCTTTACGGGAGCCCCCGAGAGACCCAGTACTTC.

V gene TRBV7-3 combines with J gene TRBJ2-3; tentatively, D is TRBD2 (6 bases). CDR1 and CDR2 from the germline V gene are SGHTA and FQGTGA. Trimming stripped 0 bases from V and 4 bases from J, with 11 bases between. CDR3 length: 15 residues. CDR3 in DNA: TGTGCCAGCAGCTTAACCGGGACTTATTCAGATACGCAGTATTTT. This translates into CASSLTGTYSDTQYF.

This clonotype showed up just a few times. The chain has TRBV7-9 and TRBJ2-5, with D perhaps TRBD2 (7 bases). There are 14 residues in the CDR3. V lost 1 base and J lost 6, with 12 bases in between. The germline V gene has CDR1 SEHNR and CDR2 FQNEAQ (reference sequence). CDR3 in amino acids: CASSLEGGLKTQYF. The CDR3, as DNA: TGTGCCAGCAGCTTAGAGGGGGGGCTGAAGACCCAGTACTTC.

J is TRBJ2-3 and V is TRBV20-1; D unresolved. The CDR3 spans 13 residues. In germline, CDR1 is DFQATT, CDR2 SNEGSKA (reference sequence). CDR3 bases: TGCGCCACCGCCGAGATGGGGACAGATACGCAGTATTTT. Its protein is CATAEMGTDTQYF.

This clonotype was counted only a few times. The chain couples TRBV7-2 to TRBJ2-5; maybe TRBD2 (6 bases). CDR1 SGHTA and CDR2 FQGNSA come from the germline V gene. The CDR3 sequence is 14 residues long. V lost 3 bases to trimming and J lost 5 bases, with 13 bases between them. DNA for the CDR3: TGTGCCAGCAGCTTGACAGCGGGCTTCGAGACCCAGTACTTC. The encoded protein is CASSLTAGFETQYF.

The gene calls are TRBV6-2 or TRBV6-3 and TRBJ1-2, with 9 bases matching TRBD1. In germline, CDR1 is MNHEY, CDR2 SVGEGT. The J segment lost 5 bases and the V segment lost 5 bases, leaving 6 bases of the junction unmatched. CDR3 length equals 14 residues. This CDR3 reads CASSPGTGFYGYTF. The CDR3 nucleotides read TGTGCCAGCAGTCCCGGGACAGGGTTTTATGGCTACACCTTC.

V gene TRBV7-2 combines with J gene TRBJ2-3; possibly TRBD1 or TRBD2 for D (5 bases each). With 0 bases removed from V and 4 bases from J, the gap between germline ends came to 8 bases. CDR3 length equals 14 residues. CDR1 and CDR2 (germline): SGHTA, FQGNSA. As DNA, the CDR3 is TGTGCCAGCAGCTTAGCGGGACCCCCAGATACGCAGTATTTT. It encodes CASSLAGPPDTQYF.

This clonotype has a handful of counts. The chain has TRBV5-6 and TRBJ1-5; 7 nucleotides match TRBD1. This CDR3 has 18 residues. Germline loops: CDR1 SGHDT, CDR2 YYEEEE. The V and J ends lost 4 bases and 1 base, in that order; junction bases with no gene match: 14. CDR3 sequence (DNA): TGTGCCAGCAGCCTTGGGACAGCCTATGGATACAGCAATCAGCCCCAGCATTTT. It encodes CASSLGTAYGYSNQPQHF.

In this sample, this clonotype turned up many times. The chain uses TRBV20-1 and TRBJ2-5, with D hard to call. Germline assignment: CDR1 DFQATT and CDR2 SNEGSKA (reference sequence). V shed 5 bases and J shed 9 bases, with 10 bases lying between them. The CDR3 is made up of 10 amino acids. The DNA for the CDR3 is TGCAGTGCTTTTCCCGGCCCCCAGTACTTC. Residues: CSAFPGPQYF.

The chain joins TRBV4-1 to TRBJ2-4; 7 bases are shared with TRBD1. There are 17 residues in the CDR3. CDR1 and CDR2 from the germline V gene are MGHRA and YSYEKL. J was trimmed by 6 bases and V by 1 base; bases with no gene match: 12. The chain's CDR3 is CASSQVPPGDSRNIQYF. CDR3 in DNA: TGCGCCAGCAGCCAAGTACCCCCCGGGGACAGTCGAAACATTCAGTACTTC.

V gene TRBV12-3 or TRBV12-4 combines with J gene TRBJ2-5; 7 bases are a match to TRBD2. The DNA end favors TRBJ2-1, so the J call may be wrong. CDR3 length: 16 residues. CDR3 nucleotides: TGTGCCAGCAGCCAAACACCGGGACTATCCCACAATGAGCAGTTCTTC. Protein sequence: CASSQTPGLSHNEQFF.

The genes are TRBV7-9 and TRBJ1-2; 8 positions agree with TRBD1. J lost 4 bases, V lost 5 bases, and 6 bases had no gene match. In germline, CDR1 is SEHNR, CDR2 FQNEAQ (reference sequence). This CDR3 comprises 14 residues. DNA of the CDR3: TGTGCCAGCAGCCGACAGGGGCCTAGCTATGGCTACACCTTC. Translation: CASSRQGPSYGYTF. The full variable domain, in which reference TRBV7-9 and TRBJ1-2 provide the parts outside the CDR3, is DTGVSQNPRHKITKRGQNVTFRCDPISEHNRLYWYRQTLGQGPEFLTYFQNEAQLEKSRLLSDRFSAERPKGSFSTLEIQRTEQGDSAMYLCASSRQGPSYGYTFGSGTRLTVV.

This clonotype showed up just a few times. The chain is built from TRBV5-1 and TRBJ2-7; TRBD1 might be the D (6 bases). Germline V gives CDR1 SGHRS, CDR2 YFSETQ. V shed 2 bases and J shed 11 bases, with 17 bases lying between them. The CDR3 sequence is 13 residues long. The CDR3 protein is CASSFSQGSPEYF. The CDR3 DNA is TGCGCCAGCAGCTTCAGTCAGGGGTCACCGGAGTACTTC.

The chain couples TRBV7-2 to TRBJ2-2; 14 bases match TRBD2. V dropped 0 bases and J dropped 7; count of bases not matched to a gene: 13. Germline V CDR1 and CDR2: SGHTA, FQGNSA. The CDR3 length is 20 residues. The CDR3 region has the DNA TGTGCCAGCAGCTTAGCGCCCCTGACTAGCGGGAGGGCCGTAGGCGGGGAGCTGTTTTTT. Translating it yields CASSLAPLTSGRAVGGELFF.

This clonotype was seen only a few times. The rearrangement joins TRBV4-2 to TRBJ2-3; TRBD2 is a possible D gene (5 bases). The CDR3 is 13 residues long. The germline V and J ends were trimmed by 0 bases and 6 bases, with 7 bases remaining between them. Germline V gene lookup returns CDR1 LGHNA and CDR2 YNFKEQ. The CDR3 sequence: CASSQDEGDTQYF. For the CDR3, the DNA is TGTGCCAGCAGCCAAGACGAGGGTGATACGCAGTATTTT.

This clonotype was seen a few times. The chain combines TRBV20-1 with TRBJ2-1; D perhaps matches TRBD1 (6 bases). V dropped 6 bases and J dropped 1 base, with 13 bases sitting between them. The length of the CDR3 is 14 residues. Looked up from germline, CDR1 is DFQATT and CDR2 is SNEGSKA (reference sequence). As DNA, the CDR3 is TGCAGTGCCGTTACAGGGAGATCCTACAATGAGCAGTTCTTC. Translated, it gives CSAVTGRSYNEQFF.

This clonotype was detected only a few times. CDR3 coding DNA: TGCAGTGCTAGTAGGGGACTAGATGGAACAGATACGCAGTATTTT. This gives the protein CSASRGLDGTDTQYF. The rearrangement uses TRBV20-1 and TRBJ2-3; 8 bases match TRBD2. This CDR3 contains 15 residues. J lost 3 bases, V lost 3 bases, and 8 bases had no gene match. Germline CDR1 reads DFQATT; CDR2 reads SNEGSKA (reference sequence).

This clonotype was seen more than once but under ten times. The chain couples TRBV5-8 to TRBJ1-1; D unresolved. V gave up 6 bases and J gave up 6 bases, with 6 bases separating them. The germline gives CDR1 SGHTS, CDR2 YDEGEE. The CDR3 extends over 10 amino acids. CDR3 sequence reads: CASTIAEAFF. DNA for the CDR3: TGTGCCAGCACCATAGCTGAAGCTTTCTTT. Based on the CDR3 plus reference TRBV5-8 and TRBJ1-1, the full variable domain is EAGVTQSPTHLIKTRGQQATLRCSPISGHTSVYWYQQALGLGLQFLLWYDEGEERNRGNFPPRFSGRQFPNYSSELNVNALELEDSALYLCASTIAEAFFGQGTRLTVV.

This chain uses TRBV25-1 with TRBJ2-7; D gene uncertain. Germline assignment: CDR1 MGHDK and CDR2 SYGVNS. V was clipped by 0 bases and J by 9 bases, with 12 bases between them. This CDR3 has 13 amino acids. Here the CDR3 reads CASSEYPEIVQYF. CDR3 nucleotides: TGTGCCAGCAGTGAATACCCGGAAATAGTGCAGTACTTC.

V gene TRBV20-1 combines with J gene TRBJ2-5; TRBD2 aligns across 8 bases. Germline lookup yields CDR1 DFQATT and CDR2 SNEGSKA (reference sequence). CDR3 length equals 14 residues. Trimming cost V 6 bases and J 5 bases; bases outside gene matches: 11. The CDR3 reads CSAEPSGRVETQYF. CDR3 bases: TGCAGTGCCGAACCCAGCGGGAGAGTTGAGACCCAGTACTTC.

With respect to this clonotype: A read error may explain this, as a much larger clone is one base away. In DNA, the CDR3 is TGCAGCGTTGGAGGGCGGGAGGGGAGCTCCTACGAGCAGTACTTC. It encodes CSVGGREGSSYEQYF. The genes are TRBV29-1 and TRBJ2-7; 9 bases map to TRBD2. Looked up from germline, CDR1 is SQVTM and CDR2 is ANQGSEA. CDR3 length: 15 amino acids. Germline trimming cut 4 bases from V and 0 bases from J; bases unmatched to any gene: 7.

This clonotype was detected a few times. This may stem from a read error, because a much larger clone lies one nucleotide away. This chain connects TRBV5-1 to TRBJ2-5; D is possibly TRBD2 (5 bases). In germline, CDR1 is SGHRS, CDR2 YFSETQ. This CDR3 comprises 15 residues. The CDR3 reads CASSKEAPSHAERFF. The CDR3 nucleotides are TGCGCCAGCAGCAAGGAGGCACCATCCCACGCTGAGCGGTTCTTC.

This chain links TRBV6-1 with TRBJ2-7, with 7 bases fitting TRBD1. Germline CDR1 reads MNHNS; CDR2 reads SASEGT. There are 14 residues in the CDR3. The J segment lost 4 bases and the V segment lost 5 bases, leaving 8 bases of the junction unmatched. DNA of the CDR3: TGTGCCAGCAGTACAACCGGGACAGTTTACGAGCAGTACTTC. This translates into CASSTTGTVYEQYF.